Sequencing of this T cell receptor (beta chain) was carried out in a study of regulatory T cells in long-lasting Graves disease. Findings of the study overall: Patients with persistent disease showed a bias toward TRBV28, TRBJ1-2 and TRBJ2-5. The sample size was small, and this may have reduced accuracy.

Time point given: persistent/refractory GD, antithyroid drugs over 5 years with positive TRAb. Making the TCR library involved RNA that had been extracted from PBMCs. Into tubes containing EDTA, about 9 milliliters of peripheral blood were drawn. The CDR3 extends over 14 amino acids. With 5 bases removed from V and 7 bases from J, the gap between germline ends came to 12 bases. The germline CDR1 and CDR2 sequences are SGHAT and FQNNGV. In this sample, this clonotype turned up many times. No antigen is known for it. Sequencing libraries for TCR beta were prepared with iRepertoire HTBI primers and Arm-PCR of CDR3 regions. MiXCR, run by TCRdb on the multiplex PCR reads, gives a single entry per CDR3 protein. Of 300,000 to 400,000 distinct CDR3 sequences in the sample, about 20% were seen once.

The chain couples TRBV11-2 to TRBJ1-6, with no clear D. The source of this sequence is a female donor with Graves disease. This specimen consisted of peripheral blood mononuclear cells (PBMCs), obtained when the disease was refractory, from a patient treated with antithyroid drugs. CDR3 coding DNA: TGTGCCAGCAGCCCAAGGACGGGGAATTCACCCCTCCACTTT. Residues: CASSPRTGNSPLHF. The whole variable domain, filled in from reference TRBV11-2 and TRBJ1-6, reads EAGVAQSPRYKIIEKRQSVAFWCNPISGHATLYWYQQILGQGPKLLIQFQNNGVVDDSQLPKDRFSAERLKGVDSTLKIQPAKLEDSAVYLCASSPRTGNSPLHFGNGTRLTVT.